One sample yielded the 8 T cell receptor beta chains listed below, sequenced in a study of blood T cell repertoires in COVID-19. The data were produced by immunoSEQ multiplex PCR, yet TCRdb's version contains in-frame clones alone and is incomplete. The data hold roughly 300,000 clones, with 80% to 90% observed a single time. Sequencing was done on a sample of PBMCs or T cells enriched from blood (not recorded which). Receptors were obtained from a woman aged 35 to 49 with acute COVID-19.

This chain uses TRBV4-3 with TRBJ1-2; TRBD1 might be the D (5 bases). The V gene's germline CDR1 is LGHNA and CDR2 YSLEER. The V and J ends lost 2 bases and 6 bases respectively, with 16 bases between them. This CDR3 contains 15 residues. For the CDR3, the DNA is TGCGCCAGCAGCCAAATACCCGCAGGGAGGGATGGCTACACCTTC. Translation gives CASSQIPAGRDGYTF.

The chain uses TRBV5-8 and TRBJ2-5, with D uncertain. The CDR3 has 11 residues. Germline V CDR1 and CDR2: SGHTS, YDEGEE. Trimming left V 3 bases short and J 4 bases short, with 4 bases between. This CDR3 is CASSSSETQYF. CDR3 coding DNA: TGTGCCAGCAGCTCGTCAGAGACCCAGTACTTC.

The chain carries TRBV27 and TRBJ2-1; D may be TRBD2 (5 bases). With 0 bases removed from V and 9 bases from J, the gap between germline ends came to 12 bases. The CDR3 is 14 amino acids. CDR1 MNHEY and CDR2 SMNVEV come from the germline V gene (reference sequence). The CDR3 protein is CASSLSGRGREQFF. The CDR3 nucleotides read TGTGCCAGCAGTTTATCCGGCAGAGGGCGTGAGCAGTTCTTC.

The CDR3 sequence is CASNLPGGWNTEAFF. As DNA, the CDR3 is TGTGCCAGCAACTTACCGGGGGGATGGAACACTGAAGCTTTCTTT. The gene calls are TRBV6-1 and TRBJ1-1; D is possibly TRBD1 (5 bases). Per germline, CDR1 MNHNS and CDR2 SASEGT. There are 15 residues in the CDR3. Trimming took 7 bases from V and 1 from J, leaving 16 bases between them.

This clone was found once. This rearrangement joins TRBV7-8 to TRBJ1-1, with D uncertain. Germline CDR1 and CDR2: SGHVS and FQNEAQ. The CDR3 length is 14 residues. Trimming took off 2 bases at V and 1 base at J, with 8 bases between the two ends. For the CDR3, the DNA is TGTGCCAGCAGCTTAAATTGGCCGAACACTGAAGCTTTCTTT. Translation: CASSLNWPNTEAFF.

This chain links TRBV6-2 or TRBV6-3 with TRBJ2-2; D gene unclear. Trimming shortened V by 0 bases and J by 7 bases, and 15 bases separated the two germline ends. This CDR3 contains 16 residues. Germline V gives CDR1 MNHEY, CDR2 SVGEGT. The CDR3 protein is CASSYSPPRMVGELFF. CDR3 bases: TGTGCCAGCAGTTACTCCCCCCCTAGGATGGTCGGGGAGCTGTTTTTT.

The chain is built from TRBV5-6 and TRBJ1-4; TRBD1 might be the D (6 bases). Germline lookup yields CDR1 SGHDT and CDR2 YYEEEE. CDR3 length: 14 amino acids. Trimming took off 4 bases at V and 7 bases at J, with 14 bases between the two ends. The CDR3: CASSPWGRSEKLFF. The CDR3 region has the DNA TGTGCCAGCAGCCCGTGGGGGCGCAGTGAAAAACTGTTTTTT.

This chain uses TRBV19 with TRBJ1-2; 8 bases agree with TRBD1. Trimming cost V 1 base and J 3 bases; bases outside gene matches: 4. The germline CDR1 and CDR2 sequences are LNHDA and SQIVND (reference sequence). The CDR3 covers 15 residues. The CDR3, as DNA: TGTGCCAGTAGTATAGCGGCAGGGGGCTACTATGGCTACACCTTC. It is translated as CASSIAAGGYYGYTF.